This T cell receptor (beta chain) derives from a study of T cell responses to AZD1222 COVID-19 vaccine. Remarks on this clone: Its antigen is not identified.

The CDR3 covers 14 residues. Trimming took 4 bases from V and 7 from J, leaving 14 bases between them. Germline CDR1 reads SGHRS; CDR2 reads YFSETQ. Using immunoSEQ multiplex PCR, the repertoire was profiled, and TCRdb retains in-frame clones only, with some absent. This table holds about 180,000 clones, around nine tenths found once. Findings and limits, study-wide: Dominant at 160-218 and 743-854, vaccine-associated CD4 TCRs also spanned spike. Reportedly, close to half of spike-specific TCRs are directed against unmutated variant regions. Following two doses of AZD1222, Spike-specific TCR breadth and depth rose.

The sample here was peripheral blood, taken on day 0 of AZD1222 vaccination. This sequence joins TRBV5-1 and TRBJ2-2; possible D gene TRBD1, 5 bases. This clonotype was obtained from an adult in good health. The CDR3 nucleotides read TGCGCCAGCAGCCCGACAGAACTCCGCGGGGAGCTGTTTTTT. Translated, it gives CASSPTELRGELFF.